This TCR beta chain was identified in a study of T cells in pancreatic ductal adenocarcinoma. Libraries were prepared by immunoSEQ multiplex PCR; TCRdb keeps only in-frame clonotypes and omits some of them. The table lists roughly 100,000 clones, 90% to 95% of them singletons. CDR1 and CDR2 from the germline V gene are SGHVS and FQNEAQ. Trimming removed 3 bases at V and 9 bases at J, with 17 bases between. The CDR3 spans 14 residues. Surgery without prior neoadjuvant therapy was the treatment of the selected pancreatic ductal adenocarcinoma patients. Details on this clone: What it recognizes is unknown.

Study-level results: Blood had more productive templates and about 8-fold more unique clonotypes than tumor. No significant tumor-blood clonality difference; means were about 0.11 and 0.072.

The chain employs TRBV7-8 and TRBJ1-2; D is uncertain. The sequence came from a human donor with pancreatic ductal adenocarcinoma. Material for sequencing was PBMCs. CDR3 nucleotides: TGTGCCAGCAGCTTGGGGTTGGAGGGATCAAGCTACACCTTC. Its translation is CASSLGLEGSSYTF.